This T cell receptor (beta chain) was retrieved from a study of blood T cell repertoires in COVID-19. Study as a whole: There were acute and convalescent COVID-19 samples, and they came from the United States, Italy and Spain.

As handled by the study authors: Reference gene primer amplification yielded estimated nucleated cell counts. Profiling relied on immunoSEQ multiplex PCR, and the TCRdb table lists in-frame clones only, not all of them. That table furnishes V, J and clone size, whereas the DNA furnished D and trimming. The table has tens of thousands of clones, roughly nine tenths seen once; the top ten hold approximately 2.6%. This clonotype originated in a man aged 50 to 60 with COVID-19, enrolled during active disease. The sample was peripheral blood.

The CDR3 DNA sequence: TGTGCCAGCAGTTTTCCGACAGGCGGCTTTTGGGTTTCTGGGGCCAACGTCCTGACTTTC. As protein: CASSFPTGGFWVSGANVLTF. This chain connects TRBV28 to TRBJ2-6; D is perhaps TRBD1 (6 bases). Germline values: CDR1 MDHEN, CDR2 SYDVKM. The CDR3 extends over 20 amino acids. Deletions cut 3 bases from V and 1 base from J, with 22 bases between.